These 10 T cell receptor beta chains were sequenced from one sample in a study of graft-versus-host responses after intestinal transplantation. Assay: immunoSEQ multiplex PCR; the TCRdb copy retains only in-frame clones and omits some. The data show 16,000 or so clones, approximately 95% seen once. The sample here was PBMCs, taken 23 days after intestinal transplant. These receptors came from a human patient who received an intestinal transplant, so some T cells may come from the graft donor.

The chain is built from TRBV12-2 and TRBJ1-2. TRBV12-2 is given as a pseudogene. This CDR3 has 17 amino acids. Here the CDR3 DNA reads TGTGCAAGTCGCAAAAAAGAGGCTCCACGAAAGACCTATGGCTACACCTTC. The encoded protein is CASRKKEAPRKTYGYTF.

The chain is built from TRBV6-6 and TRBJ2-2; 7 bases fit TRBD2. This CDR3 comprises 15 residues. CDR1 and CDR2 (germline): MNHNY, SVGAGI (reference sequence). V gave up 4 bases and J gave up 4 bases; unmatched junction bases: 6. CDR3 protein: CASSSHGEGTGELFF. The CDR3 coding sequence is TGTGCCAGCAGTTCACATGGGGAGGGCACCGGGGAGCTGTTTTTT.

The CDR3 here is CASCPGTSGYEQYF. As DNA, the CDR3 is TGTGCCAGCTGCCCCGGGACTAGCGGCTACGAGCAGTACTTC. The chain combines TRBV6-5 with TRBJ2-7; 11 nucleotides agree with TRBD2. The CDR3 contains 14 residues. Looked up from germline, CDR1 is MNHEY and CDR2 is SVGAGI. V lost 8 bases, J lost 3 bases, and 6 bases stayed unmatched.

The V gene is TRBV25-1, the J gene TRBJ2-2; D is unresolved. Trimming pared 4 bases from V and 1 base from J, leaving 1 base between. The CDR3 loop spans 12 amino acids. CDR1 and CDR2 from the germline V gene are MGHDK and SYGVNS. The CDR3 loop reads CASSVNTGELFF. For the CDR3, the DNA is TGTGCCAGCAGTGTGAACACCGGGGAGCTGTTTTTT.

This clone occurred once. The chain uses TRBV5-1 and TRBJ2-5; D ambiguous. V shed 1 base and J shed 1 base, with 8 bases lying between them. The CDR3 loop spans 14 amino acids. Germline V gene sequence: CDR1 SGHRS, CDR2 YFSETQ. The CDR3, as DNA: TGCGCCAGCAGCTTGTTCTCCAGCCAAGAGACCCAGTACTTC. Encoded protein: CASSLFSSQETQYF.

This clone is a singleton in its sample. V and J are TRBV30 and TRBJ2-7; D is perhaps TRBD1 or TRBD2 (5 bases each). Germline CDR1 reads GTSNPN; CDR2 reads SVGIG (reference sequence). Trimming shortened V by 2 bases and J by 3 bases, and 17 bases separated the two germline ends. This CDR3 spans 15 amino acids. The DNA of the CDR3 is TGTGCCTGGAGTAAAGAGGGACGGCCACGCTACGAGCAGTACTTC. Translation: CAWSKEGRPRYEQYF.

The chain recombines TRBV12-5 with TRBJ1-3; D is unclear. V shed 3 bases and J shed 0 bases, with 12 bases lying between them. Germline CDR1 LGHNT, CDR2 FRNRAP. The CDR3 contains 16 residues. The CDR3 region has the DNA TGTGCTAGTGGTTTTTGGGCCGATTACTCTGGAAACACCATATATTTT. Its protein product is CASGFWADYSGNTIYF.

The chain recombines TRBV27 with TRBJ2-1, with TRBD2 identical over 10 bases. CDR3 length: 18 amino acids. J was trimmed by 5 bases and V by 6 bases; bases with no gene match: 16. Per germline, CDR1 MNHEY and CDR2 SMNVEV (reference sequence). CDR3 in DNA: TGTGCCAGCAGCCTAACCCAGGGGGGACTAGCGCCGCACAATGAGCAGTTCTTC. Its protein product is CASSLTQGGLAPHNEQFF.

The rearrangement joins TRBV7-6 to TRBJ2-7; TRBD1 matches at 7 bases. The CDR3 has 15 amino acids. The germline V gene has CDR1 SGHVS and CDR2 FNYEAQ. The V and J ends lost 0 bases and 6 bases, in that order; junction bases with no gene match: 8. The CDR3 bases are TGTGCCAGCAGCTTAGCAAGGGGGCGAGGTCCCGAGCAGTACTTC. It yields the protein CASSLARGRGPEQYF.

There are a few counts of this clone. This may stem from a read error, because a much larger clone lies one nucleotide away. Within the sample, other DNA sequences also encode this same CDR3. The chain employs TRBV9 and TRBJ1-2, with 7 bases aligning to TRBD1. From germline, CDR1 is SGDLS and CDR2 YYNGEE. Germline trimming cut 0 bases from V and 8 bases from J; bases unmatched to any gene: 10. The CDR3 covers 15 residues. CDR3 sequence (DNA): TGTGCCAGCAGCGTAGGAGGGGGCCCGGGGGTGGGCTACACCTTC. It translates to CASSVGGGPGVGYTF.